This T cell receptor (beta chain) is from a study of T cells in Graves' hyperthyroidism and ophthalmopathy. Study-wide results and caveats: It was a median about 6.5 months before onset that the model predicted ophthalmopathy. Blood also contained most expanded thyroid clonotypes above 0.001.

In its sample, this clonotype was seen many times. What it binds is unknown. The CDR3 regions of TCR beta were amplified from RNA transcripts. The primer set for the first-round RT-PCR of the TCR CDR3 was HTBI. TCRdb re-derived calls from the multiplex PCR reads in MiXCR, one entry per CDR3 protein. The sample contains approximately 300,000 distinct CDR3 sequences, around 16% of which appear only once. The authors deemed Graves' hyperthyroidism stable absent ophthalmopathy progression within 18 months. Uncontrolled infection, other autoimmune disease, pregnancy or lactation excluded patients. V shed 4 bases and J shed 8 bases, with 15 bases lying between them. This CDR3 comprises 14 residues. CDR1 and CDR2 (germline): SGHRS, YFSETQ.

This sequence originates from a man aged 25 to 40 with Graves' hyperthyroidism. The rearrangement uses TRBV5-1 and TRBJ1-4, with TRBD1 as a possible D gene (5 bases). What was sequenced was blood. CDR3 bases: TGCGCCAGCAGCCGGGACGAGGTTCGGGAAAAACTGTTTTTT. Translated, it gives CASSRDEVREKLFF.